One sample yielded the 24 T cell receptor beta chains listed below, sequenced in a study of molecular identifiers for immune sequencing clone quantification. One entry per CDR3 protein, called by TCRdb with MiXCR from the PCR reads. Of some 580,000 distinct CDR3 sequences in the sample, about 25% are singletons; the top ten hold around 0.78%. Sample: naive CD8+ T cells from blood, with Jurkat cell RNA spiked in. This sample's subset: FACS-sorted CD8+CD4-CCR7+CD45RA+ naive T cells. These receptors were taken from a human donor in good health. Some libraries in this study had Jurkat cell RNA spiked in.

V usage is TRBV7-9 and J usage is TRBJ2-5; D possibly matches TRBD1 or TRBD2 (5 bases each). The CDR3 is made up of 16 amino acids. V lost 2 bases to trimming and J lost 1 base, with 14 bases between them. The germline CDR1 and CDR2 sequences are SEHNR and FQNEAQ (reference sequence). This CDR3 is CASSLSGTGFQETQYF. CDR3 DNA sequence: TGTGCCAGCAGCTTATCCGGGACGGGGTTCCAAGAGACCCAGTACTTC.

This clonotype was counted many times. Written as DNA, the CDR3 is TGTGCCAGCAGTGTAGTGTCCGGGACAGGAACTTACAATGAGCAGTTCTTC. It is translated as CASSVVSGTGTYNEQFF. The chain uses TRBV28 and TRBJ2-1, with TRBD1 matching over 8 bases. The germline CDR1 and CDR2 sequences are MDHEN and SYDVKM. J gave up 4 bases and V 5 bases, and 13 bases lay outside the gene matches. The CDR3 has 17 residues.

This clonotype occurred a few times. This chain connects TRBV27 to TRBJ2-7; 9 bases are a match to TRBD1. The germline CDR1 and CDR2 sequences are MNHEY and SMNVEV (reference sequence). The CDR3 loop spans 15 amino acids. Germline trimming cut 3 bases from V and 3 bases from J; bases unmatched to any gene: 6. The CDR3 DNA is TGTGCCAGCAGTTTTACAGGGGGCCTAGGCTACGAGCAGTACTTC. It specifies CASSFTGGLGYEQYF.

This clonotype was seen only a few times. The gene calls are TRBV4-3 and TRBJ2-7; D is undetermined. The CDR3 is 16 residues long. V shed 0 bases and J shed 0 bases, with 12 bases lying between them. CDR1 and CDR2 (germline): LGHNA, YSLEER. This chain's CDR3 is CASSQERQFSSYEQYF. CDR3 nucleotides: TGCGCCAGCAGCCAAGAACGGCAGTTCAGCTCCTACGAGCAGTACTTC.

Remarks on this clonotype: Germline is not matched at one junction end, which may reflect a read error. The chain recombines TRBV5-6 with TRBJ2-7; D unresolved. Germline V gives CDR1 SGHDT, CDR2 YYEEEE. This CDR3 is 13 amino acids long. CDR3 coding DNA: TGTGCCAGCAGCTACCAATCCCGTTACGAGCGGTACTTC. Amino acid sequence: CASSYQSRYERYF.

This clonotype was seen repeatedly, ten times or more. The chain is built from TRBV27 and TRBJ1-1, with 7 bases fitting TRBD1. The J segment lost 1 base and the V segment lost 2 bases, leaving 7 bases of the junction unmatched. The CDR3 runs 16 residues. CDR1 MNHEY and CDR2 SMNVEV come from the germline V gene (reference sequence). CDR3 bases: TGTGCCAGCAGTTTAGTTACAGGGGATGCGAACACTGAAGCTTTCTTT. Its protein is CASSLVTGDANTEAFF.

This clonotype was counted many times. The chain uses TRBV10-3 and TRBJ1-1; 8 nucleotides match TRBD1. Germline loops: CDR1 ENHRY, CDR2 SYGVKD. CDR3 length: 14 residues. Germline trimming cut 6 bases from V and 5 bases from J; bases unmatched to any gene: 8. Written as DNA, the CDR3 is TGTGCCATCAGCTCCGTGACAGGGGAAACTGAAGCTTTCTTT. Protein sequence: CAISSVTGETEAFF.

This clonotype was seen a few times. This chain uses TRBV5-1 with TRBJ1-1; no firm D call. V was trimmed by 2 bases and J by 2 bases, leaving 13 bases between them. From germline, CDR1 is SGHRS and CDR2 YFSETQ. The CDR3 runs 15 residues. Here the CDR3 reads CASSLSRALNTEAFF. The CDR3 bases are TGCGCCAGCAGCTTAAGTCGGGCTTTAAACACTGAAGCTTTCTTT.

The V call is TRBV5-6, the J call TRBJ1-1, with a possible D match to TRBD1 (5 bases). With 3 bases removed from V and 0 bases from J, the gap between germline ends came to 15 bases. The V gene's germline CDR1 is SGHDT and CDR2 YYEEEE. The CDR3 has 16 residues. CDR3 bases: TGTGCCAGCAGCTATGCTCCGGGACTGGTGAACACTGAAGCTTTCTTT. It specifies CASSYAPGLVNTEAFF. Using reference TRBV5-6 and TRBJ1-1 for the parts outside the CDR3, the full variable domain is DAGVTQSPTHLIKTRGQQVTLRCSPKSGHDTVSWYQQALGQGPQFIFQYYEEEERQRGNFPDRFSGHQFPNYSSELNVNALLLGDSALYLCASSYAPGLVNTEAFFGQGTRLTVV.

This clonotype was recorded a few times. V gene TRBV7-9 combines with J gene TRBJ2-3, with D possibly called TRBD1 or TRBD2 (5 bases each). The CDR3 length is 14 residues. V gave up 5 bases and J gave up 0 bases, with 9 bases separating them. Per the germline V gene, CDR1 is SEHNR and CDR2 is FQNEAQ (reference sequence). This CDR3 reads CASSAWDSTDTQYF. In DNA, the CDR3 is TGTGCCAGCAGCGCATGGGACAGCACAGATACGCAGTATTTT.

This clonotype was detected many times. The CDR3 reads CASSLAISGPEQYF. CDR3 sequence (DNA): TGCGCCAGCAGCTTGGCCATTTCAGGTCCCGAGCAGTACTTC. The rearrangement joins TRBV5-1 to TRBJ2-7; D uncertain. Germline V lookup: CDR1 SGHRS, CDR2 YFSETQ. The CDR3 length is 14 residues. The germline V and J ends were trimmed by 0 bases and 6 bases, with 13 bases remaining between them. Based on the CDR3 plus reference TRBV5-1 and TRBJ2-7, the full variable domain is KAGVTQTPRYLIKTRGQQVTLSCSPISGHRSVSWYQQTPGQGLQFLFEYFSETQRNKGNFPGRFSGRQFSNSRSEMNVSTLELGDSALYLCASSLAISGPEQYFGPGTRLTVT.

Many counts were recorded for this clonotype. This chain links TRBV2 with TRBJ2-7, with 9 bases aligning to TRBD2. Trimming at V came to 11 bases and at J to 7 bases, leaving 6 bases not matched to a gene. The length of the CDR3 is 11 residues. CDR1 and CDR2 from the germline V gene are SNHLY and FYNNEI. For the CDR3, the DNA is TGTGCCGCCAGGCGGGGGGGTGAGCAGTACTTC. Amino acids: CAARRGGEQYF.

This clonotype has just a few counts. The CDR3 DNA sequence: TGTGCCACCAGTGACTCGACTGGGGCCAACGTCCTGACTTTC. Protein product: CATSDSTGANVLTF. The rearrangement links TRBV24-1 to TRBJ2-6; D call uncertain. Germline V lookup: CDR1 KGHDR, CDR2 SFDVKD. Trimming cost V 4 bases and J 2 bases, with 5 bases left between them. This CDR3 has 14 amino acids.

A few counts support this clonotype. V usage is TRBV11-2 and J usage is TRBJ2-1; 8 bases agree with TRBD2. After removal of 7 bases from V and 6 bases from J, the junction contained 8 bases not matched to a gene. This CDR3 region has 14 residues. Germline CDR1 is SGHAT and CDR2 is FQNNGV. The CDR3 DNA follows: TGTGCCAGCAAGGTAGCGGGACCACTCAATGAGCAGTTCTTC. It translates to CASKVAGPLNEQFF.

As regards this clonotype: The junction does not match germline at one end; this may be a read error. V gene TRBV12-3 or TRBV12-4 combines with J gene TRBJ1-4; 7 bases are a match to TRBD1. The CDR3 contains 16 residues. The DNA for the CDR3 is TGTGCCAGCAGTTCGCCCCAAACAGGGGTGGGAGAAAAACCGTTTTTT. Translated: CASSSPQTGVGEKPFF.

The V gene is TRBV27, the J gene TRBJ2-5; D is undetermined. Germline lookup yields CDR1 MNHEY and CDR2 SMNVEV (reference sequence). The CDR3 runs 16 residues. V was pared by 4 bases and J by 1 base, with 16 bases between. The CDR3 DNA sequence: TGTGCCAGCAGTTCACGTTGGGGTGGTGTCCAAGAGACCCAGTACTTC. It translates to CASSSRWGGVQETQYF.

The rearrangement joins TRBV30 to TRBJ1-5, with unresolved D. Looked up from germline, CDR1 is GTSNPN and CDR2 is SVGIG (reference sequence). The V gene lost 2 bases and the J gene lost 2 bases, with 13 bases spanning the gap. CDR3 size: 15 residues. CDR3: CAWSLTSDGNQPQHF. The CDR3 DNA reads TGTGCCTGGAGTCTCACATCAGACGGCAATCAGCCCCAGCATTTT. The full variable domain, completed using reference TRBV30 and TRBJ1-5, is SQTIHQWPATLVQPVGSPLSLECTVEGTSNPNLYWYRQAAGRGLQLLFYSVGIGQISSEVPQNLSASRPQDRQFILSSKKLLLSDSGFYLCAWSLTSDGNQPQHFGDGTRLSIL.

The rearrangement uses TRBV27 and TRBJ2-7, with 9 bases fitting TRBD2. CDR1 is MNHEY and CDR2 is SMNVEV in the germline V gene (reference sequence). The CDR3 extends over 15 amino acids. V trimming: 3 bases; J trimming: 7 bases; junction bases outside the gene matches: 10. The CDR3 region is CASSFGTSSREEQYF. In nucleotides, the CDR3 is TGTGCCAGCAGTTTTGGGACTAGCTCTCGGGAAGAGCAGTACTTC.

A few counts support this clonotype. The chain employs TRBV4-3 and TRBJ2-1, with D possibly matching TRBD1 (7 bases). With 0 bases removed from V and 4 bases from J, the gap between germline ends came to 16 bases. The CDR3 is 17 amino acids. CDR1 and CDR2 (germline): LGHNA, YSLEER. The CDR3 region is CASSQDHGRGRYNEQFF. The CDR3 coding sequence is TGCGCCAGCAGCCAAGATCACGGCAGGGGGAGGTACAATGAGCAGTTCTTC.

Notes on this clonotype: Lacking the conserved final phenylalanine or tryptophan, this CDR3 likely reflects a read error. The gene calls are TRBV30 and TRBJ1-5; TRBD1 is a possible D gene (5 bases). Germline CDR1 is GTSNPN and CDR2 is SVGIG (reference sequence). This CDR3 has 14 amino acids. Trimming pared 3 bases from V and 0 bases from J, leaving 9 bases between. The CDR3 DNA follows: TGTGCCTGGAGCGGGGACGGTAGCAATCAGCCCCAGCATTAT. It translates to CAWSGDGSNQPQHY.

This clonotype has just a few counts. V usage is TRBV5-6 and J usage is TRBJ2-7; 8 bases agree with TRBD1. The J segment lost 2 bases and the V segment lost 0 bases, leaving 1 base of the junction unmatched. CDR1 is SGHDT and CDR2 is YYEEEE in the germline V gene. This CDR3 has 14 residues. The CDR3 nucleotides read TGTGCCAGCAGCTTGGTGGACAGGGCCTACGAGCAGTACTTC. Protein product: CASSLVDRAYEQYF.

On this clonotype itself: A read error may produce the germline difference seen at one junction end. The chain carries TRBV27 and TRBJ2-6; TRBD2 matches 7 bases. The germline gives CDR1 MNHEY, CDR2 SMNVEV (reference sequence). The CDR3 is made up of 20 amino acids. The CDR3 bases are TGTGCCAGCAGTTTAACCCAAATAGCGGGCGTGAGCTCTGGGGCCAACGCCCTGACTTTC. Encoded protein: CASSLTQIAGVSSGANALTF.

The J gene is TRBJ1-5, the V gene TRBV2; D is perhaps TRBD1 (6 bases). This CDR3 spans 14 amino acids. Germline lookup yields CDR1 SNHLY and CDR2 FYNNEI. The V and J ends lost 2 bases and 5 bases respectively, with 10 bases between them. CDR3 nucleotide sequence: TGTGCCAGCAGTGAATATGGGGGCGATCAGCCCCAGCATTTT. Translating gives CASSEYGGDQPQHF.

On this clonotype itself: Germline and junction disagree at one end, which may indicate a read error. The V and J genes are TRBV14 and TRBJ2-5, with D possibly TRBD1 on 5 matching bases. CDR3 size: 14 residues. Germline CDR1 and CDR2: SGHDN and FVKESK. This CDR3 is CASSQNRCQETQSF. In nucleotides, the CDR3 is TGTGCCAGCAGCCAAAACAGGTGCCAAGAGACCCAGTCCTTC.